A selection of T cell receptor beta chains follows, all from one sample in a study of naive and memory T cell subsets. TCRdb processed the UMI-ligation and nested PCR reads anew with MiXCR; each CDR3 protein has one entry. The table has over 110,000 distinct CDR3 sequences, roughly a fifth seen once. The sample taken for sequencing was naive CD8+ T cells from blood. These TCRs come from a human donor in good health. The CDR3 runs from the conserved cysteine through the conserved F or W. The D gene is left open where the match is weak. Clone size appears in some rows only: once, few, many, or a class for an expanded clone.

clone_size: few; v_call: TRBV28; j_call: TRBJ2-1; d_call: .; cdr3_nt: TGTGCCAGCAGTGCTAGGGGGGACAGACCCAATGAGCAGTTCTTC; cdr3_aa: CASSARGDRPNEQFF
clone_size: .; v_call: TRBV4-1; j_call: TRBJ2-2; d_call: .; cdr3_nt: TGCGCCAGCAGCCTAGGACATGGGGGCGGCGGGGAGCTGTTTTTT; cdr3_aa: CASSLGHGGGGELFF
clone_size: .; v_call: TRBV7-2; j_call: TRBJ2-1; d_call: .; cdr3_nt: TGTGCCAGCAGCTTAAGTGGGAATGAGCAGTTCTTC; cdr3_aa: CASSLSGNEQFF
clone_size: many; v_call: TRBV29-1; j_call: TRBJ2-1; d_call: TRBD2; cdr3_nt: TGCAGCGTTGGGGCACTAGCGGGACCATACAATGAGCAGTTCTTC; cdr3_aa: CSVGALAGPYNEQFF
clone_size: .; v_call: TRBV12-3/TRBV12-4; j_call: TRBJ2-5; d_call: .; cdr3_nt: TGTGCCAGCACGATAGACGGGCCCCAAGAGACCCAGTACTTC; cdr3_aa: CASTIDGPQETQYF
clone_size: few; v_call: TRBV28; j_call: TRBJ2-7; d_call: TRBD1; cdr3_nt: TGTGCCAGCAGAGAGCCAGGAGGGACAGGGCTATACGAGCAGTACTTC; cdr3_aa: CASREPGGTGLYEQYF
clone_size: .; v_call: TRBV2; j_call: TRBJ2-3; d_call: TRBD2; cdr3_nt: TGTGCCAGCAGTGGGACTAGCGGGAGGGCCTTAGATACGCAGTATTTT; cdr3_aa: CASSGTSGRALDTQYF
clone_size: few; v_call: TRBV4-3; j_call: TRBJ1-1; d_call: .; cdr3_nt: TGCGCCAGCAGCCAGTCTGGGACACAGAACACTGAAGCTTTCTTT; cdr3_aa: CASSQSGTQNTEAFF
clone_size: few; v_call: TRBV15; j_call: TRBJ1-5; d_call: .; cdr3_nt: TGTGCCACCAGCAGTCGATGGAATGGCAATCAGCCCCAGCATTTT; cdr3_aa: CATSSRWNGNQPQHF
clone_size: .; v_call: TRBV5-1; j_call: TRBJ2-7; d_call: .; cdr3_nt: TGCGCCAGCAGCTCGAACCTCGAGCAGTACTTC; cdr3_aa: CASSSNLEQYF
clone_size: few; v_call: TRBV18; j_call: TRBJ2-7; d_call: .; cdr3_nt: TGTGCCAGCTCACCACCACAGGATCCCGAGCAGTACTTC; cdr3_aa: CASSPPQDPEQYF
clone_size: few; v_call: TRBV11-2; j_call: TRBJ2-7; d_call: TRBD1; cdr3_nt: TGTGCCAGCAGCTTAAGAAGTGGTGAGGACAGGAGATCTTCCTACGAGCAGTACTTC; cdr3_aa: CASSLRSGEDRRSSYEQYF
clone_size: few; v_call: TRBV29-1; j_call: TRBJ2-1; d_call: .; cdr3_nt: TGCAGCCACGGACTATCCTCCTACAATGAGCAGTTCTTC; cdr3_aa: CSHGLSSYNEQFF
clone_size: .; v_call: TRBV29-1; j_call: TRBJ2-1; d_call: .; cdr3_nt: TGCAGCGTTGATTCTAACGTCTACAATGAGCAGTTCTTC; cdr3_aa: CSVDSNVYNEQFF
clone_size: .; v_call: TRBV4-1; j_call: TRBJ2-1; d_call: .; cdr3_nt: TGCGCCAGCAGCCAAGATCCGGATGCGAGCTCCTACAATGAGCAGTTCTTC; cdr3_aa: CASSQDPDASSYNEQFF
clone_size: .; v_call: TRBV6-1; j_call: TRBJ2-3; d_call: .; cdr3_nt: TGTGCCAGCAGTGAAAGGACAGATACGCAGTATTTT; cdr3_aa: CASSERTDTQYF